This TCR beta chain was observed in a study of blood T cell repertoires in COVID-19. For the study at large: Spain, Italy and the United States supplied samples that represented acute and convalescent COVID-19. T cells, B-cell-depleted T cells, or PBMCs supplied cDNA or gDNA.

With 0 bases clipped from V and 9 bases from J, the junction kept 4 bases outside the gene matches. The CDR3 sequence is 15 residues long. CDR1 MNHEY and CDR2 SVGAGI come from the germline V gene. Only in-frame clones appear in the TCRdb table, and some are missing; sequencing was by immunoSEQ multiplex PCR. The sample holds 200,000 to 250,000 clones; 65% to 85% are singletons and the top ten take roughly 13%. J is TRBJ1-6 and V is TRBV6-5; TRBD1 agrees at 8 bases. What was sequenced was peripheral blood. The sequence came from a human donor in a cohort sampled during active COVID-19. The CDR3 bases are TGTGCCAGCAGTTACTCAGGACAGGGAGGTTCACCCCTCCACTTT. Translated, it gives CASSYSGQGGSPLHF.